The sequence of this T cell receptor (beta chain) was determined in a study of blood T cell repertoires in COVID-19. V was clipped by 1 base and J by 4 bases, with 10 bases between them. The CDR3 sequence is 14 residues long. In germline, CDR1 is LNHDA, CDR2 SQIVND (reference sequence). Clones were read by immunoSEQ multiplex PCR, and TCRdb kept only the in-frame ones, dropping some. Among 150,000 to 200,000 clones, 80% to 85% were seen once, and the ten largest hold more than 12%. The chain links TRBV19 to TRBJ1-2; no firm D call. The sequence came from a woman in her 70s with COVID-19, enrolled during active disease. Sequenced material: peripheral blood. CDR3 DNA sequence: TGTGCCAGTAGTATAGGGCAGAACCTCTATGGCTACACCTTC. It is translated as CASSIGQNLYGYTF.